This T cell receptor beta chain was captured by sequencing in a study of shared clonotypes between healthy human individuals. In the case of this clone: Its antigen remains unknown.

Only in-frame clones appear in the TCRdb table, and some are missing; sequencing was by immunoSEQ multiplex PCR. The table includes roughly 2.5 million clones, approximately 90% detected once. Notes on the study in general: For sorted subsets, rarefaction showed incomplete sequencing despite large depth. Donor clonotype sharing was expected to depend on sequencing depth.

The V gene lost 2 bases and the J gene lost 4 bases, with 14 bases spanning the gap. Per the germline V gene, CDR1 is MNHNS and CDR2 is SASEGT. There are 15 residues in the CDR3. V gene TRBV6-1 combines with J gene TRBJ1-2; D unclear. The sequence was obtained from a man aged 18 to 29 in good health. The material sequenced was naive CD4+ T cells sorted from blood. Noted subset: CD45RA+ positively selected. In DNA form, the CDR3 reads TGTGCCAGCAGTGAATGGGCGGCCGCCCTCTATGGCTACACCTTC. Translating it yields CASSEWAAALYGYTF.